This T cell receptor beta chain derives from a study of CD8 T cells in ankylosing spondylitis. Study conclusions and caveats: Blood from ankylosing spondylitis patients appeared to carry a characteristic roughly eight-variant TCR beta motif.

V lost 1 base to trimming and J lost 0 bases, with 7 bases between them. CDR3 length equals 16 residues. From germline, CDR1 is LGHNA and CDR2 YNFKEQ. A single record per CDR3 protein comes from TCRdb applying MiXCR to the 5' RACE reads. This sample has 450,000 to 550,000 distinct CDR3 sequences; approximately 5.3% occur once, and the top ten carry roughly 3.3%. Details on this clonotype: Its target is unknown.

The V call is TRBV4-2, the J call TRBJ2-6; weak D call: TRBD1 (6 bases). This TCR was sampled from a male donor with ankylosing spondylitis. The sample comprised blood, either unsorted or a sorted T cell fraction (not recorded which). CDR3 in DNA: TGTGCCAGCAGCCAAGCGGACAGCTCTGGGGCCAACGTCCTGACTTTC. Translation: CASSQADSSGANVLTF.